This T cell receptor beta chain was obtained from a study of sequential checkpoint blockade in melanoma. The treatment here: randomized to nivolumab then ipilimumab (arm A) or the reverse (arm B). Sorted cells were live CD3+CD8+, lacking CD19 and CD56, from PBMCs. Assay: immunoSEQ multiplex PCR; the TCRdb copy retains only in-frame clones and omits some. The repertoire holds some 6,100 clones, with about 56% as singletons. The CDR3 sequence is 17 residues long. Unmatched junction bases numbered 9, after V lost 1 base and J lost 4 bases. Germline assignment: CDR1 SGDLS and CDR2 YYNGEE. The receptor was isolated from a human donor with melanoma. Source: CD8+ T cells sorted from blood (inferred from file names), taken from a patient given nivolumab and ipilimumab in sequence. The chain couples TRBV9 to TRBJ2-3; 10 bases are shared with TRBD2. The CDR3 protein is CASSVMGGTSDSDTQYF. The CDR3, as DNA: TGTGCCAGCAGCGTAATGGGAGGGACTAGCGACTCAGATACGCAGTATTTT.